Below are 3 T cell receptor beta chains sequenced from a single sample in a study of T cells in Graves' hyperthyroidism and ophthalmopathy. The CDR3 regions of TCR beta were amplified from RNA transcripts. The HTBI primer set was used in a first-round RT-PCR of the TCR CDR3. TCRdb re-derived calls from the multiplex PCR reads in MiXCR, one entry per CDR3 protein. The sample includes 530,000 or so distinct CDR3 sequences, around 24% of them seen just once. Sequencing input: blood. These receptors all come from a woman aged 30 to 39 with Graves' ophthalmopathy.

This clonotype was counted at least ten times. This sequence joins TRBV15 and TRBJ2-3; no reliable D call. Germline lookup yields CDR1 LNHNV and CDR2 YYDKDF (reference sequence). CDR3 length: 12 amino acids. Trimming removed 0 bases at V and 5 bases at J, with 3 bases between. The CDR3 DNA is TGTGCCACCAGCAGAGACGGAGATACGCAGTATTTT. Protein product: CATSRDGDTQYF.

This clonotype has at least ten counts. The chain employs TRBV15 and TRBJ2-3; D not resolved. Looked up from germline, CDR1 is LNHNV and CDR2 is YYDKDF (reference sequence). Trimming left V 8 bases short and J 2 bases short, with 11 bases between. The CDR3 is made up of 13 amino acids. CDR3 DNA: TGTGCCACCGGGCCACCTAACACAGATACGCAGTATTTT. Amino acid sequence: CATGPPNTDTQYF. Filled out from reference TRBV15 and TRBJ2-3, the complete variable domain reads DAMVIQNPRYQVTQFGKPVTLSCSQTLNHNVMYWYQQKSSQAPKLLFHYYDKDFNNEADTPDNFQSRRPNTSFCFLDIRSPGLGDTAMYLCATGPPNTDTQYFGPGTRLTVL.

This clonotype was found many times. The chain has TRBV5-6 and TRBJ2-5; no reliable D call. CDR1 and CDR2 from the germline V gene are SGHDT and YYEEEE. The CDR3 has 13 residues. V was shortened by 1 base and J by 2 bases, with 6 bases between the two germline ends. CDR3 region: CASSLIGQETQYF. CDR3 nucleotide sequence: TGTGCCAGCAGCTTGATAGGACAAGAGACCCAGTACTTC.